The 30 T cell receptor beta chains listed next were all sequenced from one sample in a study of cytomegalovirus exposure and HLA in healthy donors. Data came from immunoSEQ multiplex PCR; TCRdb stores just in-frame clones and leaves some out. This sample yields 86,000 or so clones, of which about 96% are seen a single time; roughly 1.5% belongs to the top ten. Source material: PBMCs. These receptors were obtained from a man between 18 and 35 years old in good health and CMV-seropositive.

This clone was seen once. The rearrangement uses TRBV6-5 and TRBJ2-5; 7 bases line up with TRBD1. The junction had 6 bases not matched to a gene; V was cut back by 4 bases and J by 1 base. From germline, CDR1 is MNHEY and CDR2 SVGAGI. The CDR3 consists of 15 residues. This CDR3 reads CASSSVRDSQETQYF. CDR3 DNA: TGTGCCAGCAGTTCCGTCAGGGACAGCCAAGAGACCCAGTACTTC.

This chain connects TRBV11-2 to TRBJ1-4; D not resolved. Trimming stripped 4 bases from V and 8 bases from J, with 14 bases between. The CDR3 covers 14 residues. Germline V CDR1 and CDR2: SGHAT, FQNNGV. This CDR3 is CASSSKAGLEKLFF. Written as DNA, the CDR3 is TGTGCCAGCAGCTCCAAGGCAGGACTCGAAAAACTGTTTTTT.

Concerning this clone: One end of the junction fails to match germline, which may point to a read error. The chain has TRBV18 and TRBJ2-7; a weak D match, TRBD2 (5 bases). Germline CDR1 is KGHSH and CDR2 is LQKENI. The CDR3 has 15 residues. CDR3 bases: TGTGCCAGCTCACCAGAGCGGACGAGCTCCGACGAGCAGTACTTC. Its translation: CASSPERTSSDEQYF. Based on the CDR3 plus reference TRBV18 and TRBJ2-7, the full variable domain is NAGVMQNPRHLVRRRGQEARLRCSPMKGHSHVYWYRQLPEEGLKFMVYLQKENIIDESGMPKERFSAEFPKEGPSILRIQQVVRGDSAAYFCASSPERTSSDEQYFGPGTRLTVT.

The chain uses TRBV27 and TRBJ2-1, with 9 bases matching TRBD2. The J segment lost 8 bases and the V segment lost 1 base, leaving 12 bases of the junction unmatched. Germline V CDR1 and CDR2: MNHEY, SMNVEV (reference sequence). The CDR3 extends over 17 amino acids. Here the CDR3 DNA reads TGTGCCAGCAGTTTATACCCTAGCGGGATGATGGGGGATGAGCAGTTCTTC. This translates into CASSLYPSGMMGDEQFF.

The CDR3 loop is CASSGFQGATETQYF. The CDR3, as DNA: TGTGCCAGTAGTGGCTTCCAGGGGGCGACGGAGACCCAGTACTTC. The chain combines TRBV19 with TRBJ2-5; TRBD1 aligns across 8 bases. The CDR3 consists of 15 residues. Germline V gene data show CDR1 as LNHDA and CDR2 as SQIVND (reference sequence). Trimming took 5 bases from V and 5 from J; bases not matched to a gene: 10. Filled out from reference TRBV19 and TRBJ2-5, the complete variable domain reads DGGITQSPKYLFRKEGQNVTLSCEQNLNHDAMYWYRQDPGQGLRLIYYSQIVNDFQKGDIAEGYSVSREKKESFPLTVTSAQKNPTAFYLCASSGFQGATETQYFGPGTRLLVL.

The chain combines TRBV7-6 with TRBJ2-7; perhaps TRBD1 as D (5 bases). V lost 5 bases to trimming and J lost 6 bases, with 11 bases between them. In germline, CDR1 is SGHVS, CDR2 FNYEAQ. The CDR3 loop spans 12 amino acids. The CDR3 DNA is TGTGCCAGCAGCCCGACTGGGGCCGAGCAGTACTTC. Translation: CASSPTGAEQYF.

The chain joins TRBV11-2 to TRBJ1-1; D remains ambiguous. V was cut by 3 bases and J by 5 bases, with 7 bases left in between. CDR1 is SGHAT, CDR2 FQNNGV, per germline. This CDR3 is built from 12 residues. CDR3 in amino acids: CASSFVETEAFF. The CDR3 nucleotides are TGTGCCAGCAGCTTTGTAGAAACTGAAGCTTTCTTT.

The J gene is TRBJ1-1, the V gene TRBV4-2; no firm D call. The CDR3 spans 12 residues. Germline CDR1 reads LGHNA; CDR2 reads YNFKEQ. V was trimmed by 1 base and J by 11 bases, leaving 11 bases between them. For the CDR3, the DNA is TGTGCCAGCAGCCAAGGCGAACAGCGGGCTTTCTTT. It yields the protein CASSQGEQRAFF.

The chain employs TRBV4-2 and TRBJ2-3; the D is unclear. This CDR3 is built from 17 residues. The V gene's germline CDR1 is LGHNA and CDR2 YNFKEQ. Trimming stripped 1 base from V and 3 bases from J, with 17 bases between. CDR3 nucleotide sequence: TGTGCCAGCAGCCAAGCGGAGAGGATCAAAAAGACAGATACGCAGTATTTT. Its protein is CASSQAERIKKTDTQYF.

The gene calls are TRBV10-3 and TRBJ2-1, with 14 bases fitting TRBD2. Germline V lookup: CDR1 ENHRY, CDR2 SYGVKD. This CDR3 comprises 17 residues. The V gene end was trimmed by 11 bases and the J gene end by 2 bases; junction bases not matched to a gene: 11. CDR3 bases: TGTGCCTCGACGGGACTAGCGGGGGCTCGTACCTACAATGAGCAGTTCTTC. As protein: CASTGLAGARTYNEQFF.

The J gene is TRBJ2-5, the V gene TRBV27; weak D call: TRBD2 (6 bases). Deletions cut 5 bases from V and 2 bases from J, with 12 bases between. The CDR3 is 14 amino acids. The germline CDR1 and CDR2 sequences are MNHEY and SMNVEV (reference sequence). The CDR3, as DNA: TGTGCCAGCAGTGTGGGACTCCTTCAAGAGACCCAGTACTTC. This encodes CASSVGLLQETQYF.

The rearrangement uses TRBV5-1 and TRBJ2-1; TRBD2 aligns across 10 bases. CDR3 length: 17 amino acids. J lost 0 bases, V lost 4 bases, and 7 bases had no gene match. Germline CDR1 is SGHRS and CDR2 is YFSETQ. CDR3 DNA sequence: TGCGCCAGCAGCCTGGGGACTAGCGCCTACTCCTACAATGAGCAGTTCTTC. Translated: CASSLGTSAYSYNEQFF.

This sequence joins TRBV6-4 and TRBJ2-3, with 9 bases identical to TRBD1. CDR1 and CDR2 from the germline V gene are MRHNA and SNTAGT. CDR3 size: 15 residues. V dropped 6 bases and J dropped 6; count of bases not matched to a gene: 10. CDR3 nucleotide sequence: TGTGCCAGCAGGAACCGGGACAGGGTTTTGGATACGCAGTATTTT. This translates into CASRNRDRVLDTQYF.

The chain recombines TRBV11-2 with TRBJ2-7; D is ambiguous. The CDR3 contains 14 residues. The V end was cut by 4 bases, the J end by 6 bases, with 16 bases between. Per germline, CDR1 SGHAT and CDR2 FQNNGV. CDR3 in amino acids: CASSSRLYTTEQYF. CDR3 in DNA: TGTGCCAGCAGCTCCCGACTTTATACCACCGAGCAGTACTTC. Supplemented by reference TRBV11-2 and TRBJ2-7, the full variable domain reads EAGVAQSPRYKIIEKRQSVAFWCNPISGHATLYWYQQILGQGPKLLIQFQNNGVVDDSQLPKDRFSAERLKGVDSTLKIQPAKLEDSAVYLCASSSRLYTTEQYFGPGTRLTVT.

The chain recombines TRBV10-1 with TRBJ2-7; tentative D call: TRBD1 (5 bases). Trimming took off 3 bases at V and 5 bases at J, with 11 bases between the two ends. The CDR3 has 13 amino acids. Germline CDR1 WNHNN, CDR2 SYGVQD (reference sequence). CDR3 loop: CASSDGARNEQYF. The DNA of the CDR3 is TGCGCCAGCAGTGATGGGGCGAGGAACGAGCAGTACTTC.

V usage is TRBV6-5 and J usage is TRBJ2-2; a possible D gene is TRBD1 (5 bases). The CDR3 extends over 13 amino acids. Germline values: CDR1 MNHEY, CDR2 SVGAGI. V was shortened by 5 bases and J by 8 bases, with 12 bases between the two germline ends. CDR3 bases: TGTGCCAGCAGTCCAGGGATAAGGGGGGAGCTGTTTTTT. Its protein product is CASSPGIRGELFF.

The V call is TRBV4-2, the J call TRBJ2-2, with D perhaps matching TRBD2 (5 bases). The V and J ends lost 0 bases and 5 bases respectively, with 13 bases between them. Germline CDR1 and CDR2: LGHNA and YNFKEQ. The CDR3 spans 16 residues. The CDR3 loop reads CASSQEALGETGELFF. DNA of the CDR3: TGTGCCAGCAGCCAAGAGGCCCTCGGGGAGACCGGGGAGCTGTTTTTT.

This chain links TRBV5-4 with TRBJ2-3; the match to TRBD1 covers 8 bases. There are 16 residues in the CDR3. The J segment lost 1 base and the V segment lost 0 bases, leaving 4 bases of the junction unmatched. The germline V gene encodes CDR1 SGHNT and CDR2 YYREEE (reference sequence). This CDR3 reads CASSLVPGQGTDTQYF. CDR3 nucleotides: TGTGCCAGCAGCTTGGTCCCGGGACAGGGCACAGATACGCAGTATTTT.

V gene TRBV18 combines with J gene TRBJ2-4; TRBD1 is a possible D gene (5 bases). Trimming left V 3 bases short and J 7 bases short, with 7 bases between. Per the germline V gene, CDR1 is KGHSH and CDR2 is LQKENI. CDR3 length equals 12 residues. CDR3 region: CASSPDSNIQYF. For the CDR3, the DNA is TGTGCCAGCTCACCCGACAGCAACATTCAGTACTTC.

Only one count was recorded for this clone. The rearrangement links TRBV4-1 to TRBJ1-5, with 7 bases aligning to TRBD1. Germline V lookup: CDR1 MGHRA, CDR2 YSYEKL. Germline trimming cut 5 bases from V and 5 bases from J; bases unmatched to any gene: 6. The CDR3 is made up of 14 amino acids. CDR3 in DNA: TGCGCCAGCAGCTTCCGTCAGGGGGATCAGCCCCAGCATTTT. It specifies CASSFRQGDQPQHF.

This sequence joins TRBV30 and TRBJ2-5; the match to TRBD2 covers 12 bases. Germline CDR1 is GTSNPN and CDR2 is SVGIG (reference sequence). After removal of 5 bases from V and 4 bases from J, the junction contained 5 bases not matched to a gene. The CDR3 consists of 14 residues. In nucleotides, the CDR3 is TGTGCCTGGGGACTAGCGGGGAGGGGAGAGACCCAGTACTTC. As protein: CAWGLAGRGETQYF.

J is TRBJ2-3 and V is TRBV19; no clear D. The CDR3 spans 17 residues. Germline lookup yields CDR1 LNHDA and CDR2 SQIVND (reference sequence). Trimming pared 0 bases from V and 0 bases from J, leaving 13 bases between. Here the CDR3 DNA reads TGTGCCAGTAGTATAGAACTGACGGTGACTAGCACAGATACGCAGTATTTT. It encodes CASSIELTVTSTDTQYF.

This rearrangement joins TRBV7-6 to TRBJ2-7, with 9 bases fitting TRBD2. Germline loops: CDR1 SGHVS, CDR2 FNYEAQ. The length of the CDR3 is 14 residues. J gave up 5 bases and V 3 bases, and 5 bases lay outside the gene matches. CDR3 in DNA: TGTGCCAGCAGCTTGGTAGCGGGAGTAGACGAGCAGTACTTC. Residues: CASSLVAGVDEQYF. Looking up the rest from reference TRBV7-6 and TRBJ2-7 gives the full variable domain: GAGVSQSPRYKVTKRGQDVALRCDPISGHVSLYWYRQALGQGPEFLTYFNYEAQQDKSGLPNDRFSAERPEGSISTLTIQRTEQRDSAMYRCASSLVAGVDEQYFGPGTRLTVT.

This rearrangement joins TRBV4-1 to TRBJ2-2; 10 nucleotides match TRBD2. Germline V gene data show CDR1 as MGHRA and CDR2 as YSYEKL. This CDR3 comprises 16 residues. V was clipped by 4 bases and J by 4 bases; unmatched bases: 6. CDR3 protein: CASSLGLAEVTGELFF. The DNA of the CDR3 is TGCGCCAGCAGCCTCGGACTAGCGGAAGTCACCGGGGAGCTGTTTTTT.

The chain links TRBV6-6 to TRBJ1-5; D unresolved. V was cut by 7 bases and J by 5 bases, with 21 bases left in between. The CDR3 runs to 16 residues. The germline gives CDR1 MNHNY, CDR2 SVGAGI (reference sequence). As DNA, the CDR3 is TGTGCCAGCACCCTAGATTTATCTTCAGACGATCAGCCCCAGCATTTT. Translating gives CASTLDLSSDDQPQHF.

This CDR3 is CASSRSGTSVLDTQYF. CDR3 in DNA: TGCGCCAGCAGCCGATCGGGGACTAGCGTGCTAGATACGCAGTATTTT. V usage is TRBV5-1 and J usage is TRBJ2-3; 10 bases are a match to TRBD2. Germline CDR1 and CDR2: SGHRS and YFSETQ. This CDR3 is 16 amino acids long. The V gene end was trimmed by 4 bases and the J gene end by 5 bases; junction bases not matched to a gene: 10.

This chain uses TRBV27 with TRBJ2-7, with 13 bases identical to TRBD2. This CDR3 region has 17 residues. Per the germline V gene, CDR1 is MNHEY and CDR2 is SMNVEV (reference sequence). V trimming: 5 bases; J trimming: 3 bases; junction bases outside the gene matches: 10. CDR3: CASSTGLAGSKSYEQYF. CDR3 coding DNA: TGTGCCAGCAGTACGGGACTAGCGGGGTCAAAAAGCTACGAGCAGTACTTC.

This chain uses TRBV30 with TRBJ1-1; D not resolved. V shed 1 base and J shed 1 base, with 13 bases lying between them. CDR3 length: 15 residues. The germline CDR1 and CDR2 sequences are GTSNPN and SVGIG (reference sequence). This CDR3 reads CAWSAAVRRNTEAFF. The CDR3 DNA sequence: TGTGCCTGGAGTGCCGCGGTCCGTCGGAACACTGAAGCTTTCTTT. Supplemented by reference TRBV30 and TRBJ1-1, the full variable domain reads SQTIHQWPATLVQPVGSPLSLECTVEGTSNPNLYWYRQAAGRGLQLLFYSVGIGQISSEVPQNLSASRPQDRQFILSSKKLLLSDSGFYLCAWSAAVRRNTEAFFGQGTRLTVV.

The chain employs TRBV27 and TRBJ2-5; TRBD2 aligns across 10 bases. The V gene's germline CDR1 is MNHEY and CDR2 SMNVEV (reference sequence). There are 15 residues in the CDR3. With 4 bases clipped from V and 2 bases from J, the junction kept 4 bases outside the gene matches. The CDR3 DNA is TGTGCCAGCAGTTCCCTACTAGCGGGGCAAGAGACCCAGTACTTC. Its translation is CASSSLLAGQETQYF.

The chain has TRBV7-9 and TRBJ2-3; 7 bases align to TRBD2. Germline V gives CDR1 SEHNR, CDR2 FQNEAQ (reference sequence). The V segment lost 2 bases and the J segment 3 bases; nucleotides outside the gene matches: 17. The CDR3 is made up of 19 amino acids. CDR3 region: CASSLPPSAGGLRTDTQYF. The DNA of the CDR3 is TGTGCCAGCAGCTTACCCCCGAGCGCCGGGGGGTTAAGAACAGATACGCAGTATTTT.